The rows below give T cell receptor beta chains drawn from one sample of a study of regulatory T cells in long-lasting Graves disease. TCRdb recomputed calls from the multiplex PCR reads with MiXCR, one row per CDR3 protein. The sample holds around 400,000 distinct CDR3 sequences, roughly 24% seen once. Sequencing used peripheral blood mononuclear cells (PBMCs), obtained when the disease was refractory, from a patient treated with antithyroid drugs. The receptors were gathered from a middle-aged woman with Graves disease. Both conserved end residues are part of each CDR3.

v_gene	j_gene	CDR3aa
TRBV12-3/TRBV12-4	TRBJ2-7	CASSKITGAWFPYEQYF
TRBV27	TRBJ2-1	CASDPGPPPTYNEQFF
TRBV20-1	TRBJ2-7	CSATGQGFYEQYF
TRBV27	TRBJ2-7	CASSLRQGPGEQYF
TRBV28	TRBJ2-3	CASGLGDTQYF
TRBV7-6	TRBJ2-7	CASSLLAGVHEQYF
TRBV18	TRBJ1-5	CASSQDRSQPQHF
TRBV19	TRBJ1-2	CASSTDYGYTF
TRBV5-4	TRBJ2-5	CASSLALGGAETQYF
TRBV2	TRBJ1-1	CASSASENTEAFF
TRBV4-1	TRBJ2-1	CASSLLAGASNEQFF
TRBV25-1	TRBJ1-3	CASSSAGPGNTIYF
TRBV5-1	TRBJ2-7	CASRPEVFPYEQYF
TRBV7-9	TRBJ2-5	CASSLEAGGKETQYF
TRBV28	TRBJ1-2	CASISSLGVDGYTF
TRBV7-8	TRBJ2-2	CASSSPTSAKRTGELFF
TRBV2	TRBJ2-3	CASTPARLPSRTQYF
TRBV10-3	TRBJ1-1	CAISEEWGLGTEAFF
TRBV6-5	TRBJ2-3	CASSYTGRGGSTDTQYF
TRBV6-1	TRBJ1-5	CASSASGSYSNQPQHF
TRBV28	TRBJ2-7	CASTTTGSSYEQYF
TRBV11-2	TRBJ1-6	CASSLDQGSPLHF
TRBV28	TRBJ2-7	CASSPPAQTPYEQYF
TRBV6-2/TRBV6-3	TRBJ1-4	CGTRNGEGDPEKLFF
TRBV28	NA	CASSLISMDTQYF
TRBV2	TRBJ1-5	CASGPPSDSNQPQHF
TRBV11-1	TRBJ1-1	CASRLQGKAEAFF
TRBV7-9	TRBJ2-7	CASSLGSAPTPSYEQYF
TRBV10-2	TRBJ1-1	CASSLQGAGTEAFF
TRBV6-1	TRBJ1-5	CASSNRAPSNQPQHF
TRBV27	TRBJ2-7	CASMLGGEQYF
TRBV27	TRBJ1-6	CASSRQGASYNSPLHF
TRBV19	TRBJ2-7	CASRISGSSYEQYF
TRBV20-1	TRBJ2-7	CSARSLDRPGYEQYF
TRBV6-1	TRBJ2-5	CASRPRGLAGETQYF
TRBV15	TRBJ2-2	CATSRGGASGLVTGELFF
TRBV2	TRBJ1-2	CASSEARGYGYTF
TRBV20-1	TRBJ2-5	CSATERESAYQETQYF
TRBV5-5	TRBJ2-7	CASSSTTGTGTYEQYF
TRBV6-5	TRBJ1-5	CASSYRVGNQPQHF
TRBV5-5	TRBJ1-6	CASSRQGINSPLHF
TRBV28	TRBJ1-4	CASKQPNEKLFF
TRBV9	TRBJ1-2	CASALAGILNYGYTF
TRBV28	TRBJ1-1	CASSARQGAVTAEAFF
TRBV10-3	TRBJ2-7	CAISEVTAGPYEQYF